A single sample gave rise to the 15 T cell receptor beta chains below, sequenced in a study of technical replicates of blood from a handful of donors. Sequencing was performed with immunoSEQ multiplex PCR; in TCRdb, only in-frame clones are kept and a portion is missing. The sample lists roughly 70,000 clones; roughly 92% were seen once. The sequencing input was T cells isolated from PBMCs. These receptors came from a human donor in good health.

This chain uses TRBV19 with TRBJ1-2; 7 nucleotides align to TRBD1. The V gene's germline CDR1 is LNHDA and CDR2 SQIVND (reference sequence). V was pared by 5 bases and J by 4 bases, with 4 bases of the junction left unmatched. CDR3 size: 13 residues. CDR3 in amino acids: CASSFDRAYGYTF. DNA of the CDR3: TGTGCCAGTAGTTTCGACAGGGCCTATGGCTACACCTTC. The entire variable domain, with the rest obtained from reference TRBV19 and TRBJ1-2, is as follows: DGGITQSPKYLFRKEGQNVTLSCEQNLNHDAMYWYRQDPGQGLRLIYYSQIVNDFQKGDIAEGYSVSREKKESFPLTVTSAQKNPTAFYLCASSFDRAYGYTFGSGTRLTVV.

This sequence joins TRBV9 and TRBJ2-3; 8 bases are a match to TRBD2. Per germline, CDR1 SGDLS and CDR2 YYNGEE. The ends lost 0 bases at V and 3 bases at J; junction bases unmatched: 3. The CDR3 has 15 amino acids. CDR3 residues: CASSVGASGTDTQYF. The CDR3 DNA follows: TGTGCCAGCAGCGTAGGGGCTAGCGGGACAGATACGCAGTATTTT. The full variable domain, completed using reference TRBV9 and TRBJ2-3, is DSGVTQTPKHLITATGQRVTLRCSPRSGDLSVYWYQQSLDQGLQFLIQYYNGEERAKGNILERFSAQQFPDLHSELNLSSLELGDSALYFCASSVGASGTDTQYFGPGTRLTVL.

The gene calls are TRBV19 and TRBJ2-7, with D possibly being TRBD1 (5 bases). Germline V lookup: CDR1 LNHDA, CDR2 SQIVND (reference sequence). Trimming removed 5 bases at V and 2 bases at J, with 13 bases between. This CDR3 comprises 14 residues. The CDR3 bases are TGTGCCAGTAGTCAAACAGGAAGGACCTACGAGCAGTACTTC. It translates to CASSQTGRTYEQYF.

The table lists this clone with a count of one. The gene calls are TRBV2 and TRBJ2-7, with 9 positions matching TRBD1. CDR1 SNHLY and CDR2 FYNNEI come from the germline V gene. The CDR3 runs to 14 residues. V was clipped by 6 bases and J by 1 base; unmatched bases: 4. The DNA of the CDR3 is TGTGCCAGCAGAGCCGGGACAGGGTCCTACGAGCAGTACTTC. As protein: CASRAGTGSYEQYF.

This chain uses TRBV4-1 with TRBJ1-5; D gene ambiguous. Deletions cut 0 bases from V and 3 bases from J, with 9 bases between. The CDR3 is made up of 15 amino acids. Per the germline V gene, CDR1 is MGHRA and CDR2 is YSYEKL. CDR3 loop: CASSQDGQPNQPQHF. CDR3 nucleotide sequence: TGCGCCAGCAGCCAAGATGGGCAGCCCAATCAGCCCCAGCATTTT.

The rearrangement links TRBV5-1 to TRBJ2-3; TRBD2 is a possible D gene (5 bases). From germline, CDR1 is SGHRS and CDR2 YFSETQ. The CDR3 extends over 18 amino acids. The ends were cut back, 2 bases at V and 0 bases at J, with 19 bases in the middle. The CDR3 DNA reads TGCGCCAGCAGCTTCGGCAGCGGTCACTCTCCCAGCACAGATACGCAGTATTTT. Amino acids: CASSFGSGHSPSTDTQYF.

This rearrangement joins TRBV4-3 to TRBJ2-3; 10 bases line up with TRBD2. The CDR3 covers 18 residues. The J segment lost 3 bases and the V segment lost 0 bases, leaving 9 bases of the junction unmatched. Germline V lookup: CDR1 LGHNA, CDR2 YSLEER. The CDR3 sequence is CASSQDLPLAGVTDTQYF. The CDR3 nucleotides read TGCGCCAGCAGCCAAGATTTGCCCCTAGCGGGAGTGACAGATACGCAGTATTTT.

This chain uses TRBV10-1 with TRBJ2-1; 8 nucleotides match TRBD2. Germline CDR1 reads WNHNN; CDR2 reads SYGVQD (reference sequence). CDR3 size: 16 residues. The V gene end was trimmed by 0 bases and the J gene end by 7 bases; junction bases not matched to a gene: 8. CDR3 coding DNA: TGCGCCAGCAGTGAGTCGGGAGCGGGAGTTAAAAATGAGCAGTTCTTC. Its protein product is CASSESGAGVKNEQFF.

The rearrangement joins TRBV4-2 to TRBJ1-4, with no clear D. V dropped 0 bases and J dropped 8 bases, with 13 bases sitting between them. There are 15 residues in the CDR3. Germline assignment: CDR1 LGHNA and CDR2 YNFKEQ. Here the CDR3 DNA reads TGTGCCAGCAGCCAAGAACTGACTTCGAGGGAAAAACTGTTTTTT. Translating it yields CASSQELTSREKLFF.

The chain couples TRBV28 to TRBJ2-7, with no clear D. Trimming left V 3 bases short and J 1 base short, with 7 bases between. The CDR3 is 13 amino acids. From germline, CDR1 is MDHEN and CDR2 SYDVKM. The CDR3 protein is CASSFAGSYEQYF. In DNA form, the CDR3 reads TGTGCCAGCAGTTTTGCAGGATCCTACGAGCAGTACTTC.

This clone has more than one count but fewer than ten. The CDR3 DNA reads as TGTGCCAGCAGCGTAGTCTCGGCCGGGGAGCTGTTTTTT. Amino acids: CASSVVSAGELFF. The J gene is TRBJ2-2, the V gene TRBV9; D remains unclear. V lost 0 bases and J 6 bases, leaving 6 bases between the germline ends. The CDR3 is 13 amino acids. Germline CDR1 SGDLS, CDR2 YYNGEE.

This chain joins TRBV19 and TRBJ2-3; 8 bases match TRBD1. The V gene's germline CDR1 is LNHDA and CDR2 SQIVND (reference sequence). The V gene end was trimmed by 5 bases and the J gene end by 6 bases; junction bases not matched to a gene: 4. The CDR3 has 13 amino acids. The CDR3 sequence is CASSVYRGDTQYF. CDR3 bases: TGTGCCAGTAGTGTTTACAGGGGGGATACGCAGTATTTT.

The chain recombines TRBV29-1 with TRBJ2-7; 8 positions match TRBD1. The CDR3 runs to 14 residues. Germline assignment: CDR1 SQVTM and CDR2 ANQGSEA. The V segment lost 4 bases and the J segment 2 bases; nucleotides outside the gene matches: 7. The CDR3 reads CSVVLDRVPYEQYF. The CDR3 region has the DNA TGCAGCGTTGTTCTGGACAGGGTACCCTACGAGCAGTACTTC.

The J gene is TRBJ2-7, the V gene TRBV11-2, with D perhaps matching TRBD1 (6 bases). V lost 5 bases and J lost 4, with 9 bases in between. This CDR3 is 12 amino acids long. Looked up from germline, CDR1 is SGHAT and CDR2 is FQNNGV. The CDR3: CASSVQGYEQYF. For the CDR3, the DNA is TGTGCCAGCAGCGTACAGGGATACGAGCAGTACTTC.

J is TRBJ2-3 and V is TRBV19; 8 bases match TRBD1. The length of the CDR3 is 16 residues. V shed 3 bases and J 0 bases; nucleotides not matched to a gene: 5. Germline V gene lookup returns CDR1 LNHDA and CDR2 SQIVND (reference sequence). CDR3 DNA sequence: TGTGCCAGTAGTATGGACAGGGCTCTTAGCACAGATACGCAGTATTTT. It is translated as CASSMDRALSTDTQYF.